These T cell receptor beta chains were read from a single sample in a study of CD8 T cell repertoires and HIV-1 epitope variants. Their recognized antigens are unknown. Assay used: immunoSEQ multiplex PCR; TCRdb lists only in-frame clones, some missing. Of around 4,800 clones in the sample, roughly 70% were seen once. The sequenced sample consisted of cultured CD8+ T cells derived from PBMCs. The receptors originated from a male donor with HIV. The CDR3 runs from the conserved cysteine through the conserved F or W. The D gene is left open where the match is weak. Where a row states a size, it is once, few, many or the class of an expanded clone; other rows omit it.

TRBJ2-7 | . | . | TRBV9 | TGTGCCAGCAGCCCTCGACAGGCGGGGGACGAGCAGTACTTC | CASSPRQAGDEQYF
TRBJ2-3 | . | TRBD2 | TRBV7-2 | TGTGCCAGCAGCAGACTAGCGGGGTTCACAGATACGCAGTATTTT | CASSRLAGFTDTQYF
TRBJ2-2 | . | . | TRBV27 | TGTGCCACCAGGGTCAGGGGTCCTAACGGGGAGCTGTTTTTT | CATRVRGPNGELFF
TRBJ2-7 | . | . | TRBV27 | TGTGCCAGCAGGCTCCAGGCCACCATGTACGAGCAGTACTTC | CASRLQATMYEQYF
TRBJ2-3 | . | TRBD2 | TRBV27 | TGTGCCAGCAGTTACAGCGGGGGGGCAGCAGATACGCAGTATTTT | CASSYSGGAADTQYF
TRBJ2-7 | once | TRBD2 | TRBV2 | TGTGCCAGCACTAAAAGGACTAGCGGGAGAGACGAGCAGTACTTC | CASTKRTSGRDEQYF
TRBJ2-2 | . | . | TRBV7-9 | TGTGCCAGCAGCTCCCTCGCTTCCGGGGAGCTGTTTTTT | CASSSLASGELFF
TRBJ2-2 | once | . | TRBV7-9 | TGTGCCAGCAGCTTAGTCGAACTAGAAGTAATAACCGGGGAGCTGTTTTTT | CASSLVELEVITGELFF
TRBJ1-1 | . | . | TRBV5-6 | TGTGCCAGCAGCGAACCGAACAGGATGAACACTGAAGCTTTCTTT | CASSEPNRMNTEAFF
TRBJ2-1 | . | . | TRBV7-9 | TGTGCCAGCAGCTTAGGGGACCGGAATGAGCAGTTCTTC | CASSLGDRNEQFF
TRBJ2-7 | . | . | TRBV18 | TGTGCCAGCTCACCAGGACAGACGTACGAGCAGTACTTC | CASSPGQTYEQYF
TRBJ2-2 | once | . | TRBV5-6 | TGTGCCAGCAGCTTGGGGGTCAGTTTGGAGCTGTTTTTT | CASSLGVSLELFF
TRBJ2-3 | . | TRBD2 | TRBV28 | TGTGCCAGCAGTTCCTCGACTAGCGGGGGCCTCTACCTCACAGATACGCAGTATTTT | CASSSSTSGGLYLTDTQYF
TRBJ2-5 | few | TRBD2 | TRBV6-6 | TGTGCCAGCAGCCGAGCTTTGGGGGAGGGCCGTGAGACCCAGTACTTC | CASSRALGEGRETQYF
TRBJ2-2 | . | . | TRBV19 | TGTGCCAGTAGTAAAGAGAACACCGGGGAGCTGTTTTTT | CASSKENTGELFF
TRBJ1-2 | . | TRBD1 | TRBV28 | TGTGCCAGCAGTCCCAGGGAGACAGGGATTAATGGCTACACCTTC | CASSPRETGINGYTF
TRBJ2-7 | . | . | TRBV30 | TGTGCCTGGAGTGTATACGGGAGCATCTCCTACGAGCAGTACTTC | CAWSVYGSISYEQYF
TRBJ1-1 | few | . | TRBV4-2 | TGTGCCAGCAGCCAAGATTTCGCCAACACTGAAGCTTTCTTT | CASSQDFANTEAFF
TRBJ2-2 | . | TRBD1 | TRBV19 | TGTGCCAGTAGTATTTTCGGACAGGGAGACGGGGAGCTGTTTTTT | CASSIFGQGDGELFF
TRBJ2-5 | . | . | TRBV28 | TGTGCCAGCAGTTCCCCTGACATGTCCCAAGAGACCCAGTACTTC | CASSSPDMSQETQYF
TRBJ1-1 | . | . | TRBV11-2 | TGTGCCAGCAGCTCCGTAGGGCCCAATGAAGCTTTCTTT | CASSSVGPNEAFF
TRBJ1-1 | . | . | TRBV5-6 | TGTGCCAGCAGCTTTGGGCTAACGGGCTACACTGAAGCTTTCTTT | CASSFGLTGYTEAFF
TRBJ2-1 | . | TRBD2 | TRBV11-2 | TGTGCCAGCAGCTTAGTCGCGACTAGCAGATTTTACAATGAGCAGTTCTTC | CASSLVATSRFYNEQFF
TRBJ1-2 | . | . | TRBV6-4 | TGTGCCAGCAGTGTCGAGCCGGGACAAAGCTATGGCTACACCTTC | CASSVEPGQSYGYTF
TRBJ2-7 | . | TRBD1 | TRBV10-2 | TGCGCCAGCAGGGAAGGACAGGGGCTATTAAACTACGAGCAGTACTTC | CASREGQGLLNYEQYF
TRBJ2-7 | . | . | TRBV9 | TGTGCCAGCAGCGGGGACGGGCACGAGCAGTACTTC | CASSGDGHEQYF
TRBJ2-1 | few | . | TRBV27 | TGTGCCAGCATGGGAGGTAGCTGGAGCTCCTACAATGAGCAGTTCTTC | CASMGGSWSSYNEQFF
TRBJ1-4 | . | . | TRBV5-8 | TGTGCCAGCAGTCCAGGCAGGGAACCGCCTGCTAGGGAAAAACTGTTTTTT | CASSPGREPPAREKLFF
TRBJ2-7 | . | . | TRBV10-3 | TGTGCCATCAGTGAGTCCGTGACAGGCTCCTACGAGCAGTACTTC | CAISESVTGSYEQYF
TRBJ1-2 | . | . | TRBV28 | TGTGCCAGCAGTTTATGGGGGGATGGCTACACCTTC | CASSLWGDGYTF
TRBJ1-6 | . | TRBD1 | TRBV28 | TGTGCCAGCCATCGGACAGGGGGACGGACACCCCTCCACTTT | CASHRTGGRTPLHF
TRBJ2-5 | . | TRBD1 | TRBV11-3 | TGTGCCAGCAGCTTGGACAGGTCCCAAGAGACCCAGTACTTC | CASSLDRSQETQYF
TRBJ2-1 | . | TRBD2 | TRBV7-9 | TGTGCCAGTAAAACGGGACTAGCACCCAATGAGCAGTTCTTC | CASKTGLAPNEQFF
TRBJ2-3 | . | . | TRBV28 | TGTGCCAGCAGTTTTCAACAGAACACAGATACGCAGTATTTT | CASSFQQNTDTQYF
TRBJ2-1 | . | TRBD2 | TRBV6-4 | TGTGCCAGCAGTAACGGGACTAGCGGGAGCAATGAGCAGTTCTTC | CASSNGTSGSNEQFF
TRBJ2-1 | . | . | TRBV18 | TGTGCCAGCTCACCAGGGAGCTCCTACAATGAGCAGTTCTTC | CASSPGSSYNEQFF
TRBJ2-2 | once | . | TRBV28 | TGTGCCAGCAGTTTATGGACACCCTCAGGGGTGGACACCGGGGAGCTGTTTTTT | CASSLWTPSGVDTGELFF
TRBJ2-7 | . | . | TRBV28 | TGTGCCAGCAGTTTCACCGGGAACCTCGAGCAGTACTTC | CASSFTGNLEQYF
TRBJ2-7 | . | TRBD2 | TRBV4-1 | TGCGCCAGCAGCCCTAGCGGGGGGGGGTCAGGCGAGCAGTACTTC | CASSPSGGGSGEQYF
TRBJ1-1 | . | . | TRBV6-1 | TGTGCCAGCAGTGAATGGGTCGGAGATTTTGAAGCTTTCTTT | CASSEWVGDFEAFF
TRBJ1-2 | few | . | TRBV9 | TGTGCCAGCAGCGTAGCTGCTCTAGACTATGGCTACACCTTC | CASSVAALDYGYTF
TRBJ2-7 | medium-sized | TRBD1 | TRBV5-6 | TGTGCCAGCAGCTGGCAGTCGACCAGGGGGCTATACGAGCAGTACTTC | CASSWQSTRGLYEQYF
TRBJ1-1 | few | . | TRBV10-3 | TGTGCCATCAGTGAGGGGGATACTGAAGCTTTCTTT | CAISEGDTEAFF
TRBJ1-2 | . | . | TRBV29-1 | TGCAGCGTTGAAATGGGACCTAACTATGGCTACACCTTC | CSVEMGPNYGYTF
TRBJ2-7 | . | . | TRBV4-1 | TGCGCCAGCAGCCAAGAATTGGGCCAGGGCGTACCCTACGAGCAGTACTTC | CASSQELGQGVPYEQYF
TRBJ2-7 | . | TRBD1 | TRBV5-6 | TGTGCCAGCAGCGTCGTCCGGGACAGGGTCAACGAGCAGTACTTC | CASSVVRDRVNEQYF
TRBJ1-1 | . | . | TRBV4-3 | TGCGCCAGCAGCCAAGGTAGGAACACTGAAGCTTTCTTT | CASSQGRNTEAFF